This T cell receptor beta chain was sequenced for a study of blood T cell repertoires in COVID-19. Using immunoSEQ multiplex PCR, the repertoire was profiled, and TCRdb retains in-frame clones only, with some absent. The table has fewer than 350,000 clones, roughly 91% seen once. The study drew participants aged roughly 18 to 89 years from approximately 23 US areas. Material for sequencing was PBMCs or T cells enriched from blood (not recorded which). The sequence derives from a middle-aged woman with acute COVID-19.

As DNA, the CDR3 is TGTGCCAGCAGCCAGCAGGGGAATCAGCCCCAGCATTTT. Translation gives CASSQQGNQPQHF. This chain uses TRBV16 with TRBJ1-5; D might be TRBD1 (6 bases). Germline lookup yields CDR1 KGHSY and CDR2 FQNENV. The CDR3 extends over 13 amino acids. Trimming removed 3 bases from V and 4 bases from J, with 7 bases in between.